This record concerns one T cell receptor (beta chain) sequence. This record belongs to a study of blood T cell repertoires in COVID-19. At the level of the study: Researchers got acute and convalescent COVID-19 samples from the United States, Italy and Spain. T cells, B-cell-depleted T cells, or PBMCs supplied cDNA or gDNA.

As originally analysed: Amplification of reference gene primers provided the estimated nucleated cell counts. Method: immunoSEQ multiplex PCR; TCRdb's copy keeps in-frame clones and lacks some. V and J calls and clone size are given by that table; D and trimming were obtained from the DNA. The table has 210,000 or so clones, about 83% seen once; the top ten hold 1.3%. In germline, CDR1 is SGHRS, CDR2 YFSETQ. The V segment lost 8 bases and the J segment 5 bases; nucleotides outside the gene matches: 9. The CDR3 has 14 amino acids. Sample: peripheral blood. The sequence was obtained from a woman aged 30 to 39 with COVID-19, enrolled during active disease. This chain joins TRBV5-1 and TRBJ2-5, with 10 bases matching TRBD2. The CDR3 is CASNPAGGEETQYF. CDR3 sequence (DNA): TGCGCCAGTAACCCAGCGGGAGGGGAGGAGACCCAGTACTTC.